A selection of T cell receptor beta chains follows, all from one sample in a study of graft-versus-host responses after intestinal transplantation. TCRdb's table, derived via immunoSEQ multiplex PCR, lists solely in-frame clones and lacks some. The sample lists 75,000 to 100,000 clones, roughly 88% seen once, with 1.4% to 1.5% in the top ten. Specimen: PBMCs, collected 255 days after intestinal transplant. Every receptor here comes from a human patient who received an intestinal transplant, so some T cells may come from the graft donor. Each CDR3 is given with its conserved first and last residue. Each record gives: V gene, D gene, CDR3 protein. D genes are given only for firm matches.

v_call: TRBV5-6
d_call: NA
cdr3_aa: CASSARGVSSYNEQFF

v_call: TRBV6-5
d_call: NA
cdr3_aa: CASSPGVGGSPLHF

v_call: TRBV5-1
d_call: TRBD1
cdr3_aa: CASSLDWDRQETQYF

v_call: TRBV7-8
d_call: TRBD1
cdr3_aa: CASIDGQGNPYEQYF

v_call: TRBV29-1
d_call: NA
cdr3_aa: CSVDGVGANVLTF

v_call: TRBV4-1
d_call: NA
cdr3_aa: CASSQDRGGRGTEAFF

v_call: TRBV28
d_call: TRBD2
cdr3_aa: CASSFGRGGYNEQFF

v_call: TRBV30
d_call: NA
cdr3_aa: CAWIRGTPYNEQFF

v_call: TRBV28
d_call: TRBD1
cdr3_aa: CASSQPTGGAGYGYTF

v_call: TRBV25-1
d_call: NA
cdr3_aa: CASSEPGSGNTIYF

v_call: TRBV9
d_call: NA
cdr3_aa: CASSVNTARGQQETQYF

v_call: TRBV28
d_call: TRBD1
cdr3_aa: CASSFPLKTTGSSYEQYF

v_call: TRBV27
d_call: NA
cdr3_aa: CASSSQGFNEQYF

v_call: TRBV7-6
d_call: NA
cdr3_aa: CASSLAPRPNNSPLHF

v_call: TRBV9
d_call: NA
cdr3_aa: CASSVVSGNTEAFF

v_call: TRBV5-1
d_call: TRBD1
cdr3_aa: CASSGGTGIEETQYF

v_call: TRBV6-1
d_call: TRBD2
cdr3_aa: CASTIILAGSDTQYF

v_call: TRBV4-1
d_call: NA
cdr3_aa: CASSQNRERAFF

v_call: TRBV6-1
d_call: NA
cdr3_aa: CASSVVAGEGSYNEQFF

v_call: TRBV9
d_call: TRBD1
cdr3_aa: CASSAFPGTGGRETQYF

v_call: TRBV7-6
d_call: NA
cdr3_aa: CASSLSGVQGRETQYF

v_call: TRBV6-1
d_call: NA
cdr3_aa: CASSGGRGPYGYTF

v_call: TRBV30
d_call: NA
cdr3_aa: CAWSSGVGATDTQYF

v_call: TRBV9
d_call: TRBD2
cdr3_aa: CASSVAGSGSIDTQYF

v_call: TRBV28
d_call: TRBD1
cdr3_aa: CASSRTGASGNTIYF

v_call: TRBV27
d_call: NA
cdr3_aa: CASSLPPTYEYF

v_call: TRBV5-8
d_call: NA
cdr3_aa: CASSLGELTLFEQYF

v_call: TRBV27
d_call: NA
cdr3_aa: CASSPQGTYNEQFF

v_call: TRBV29-1
d_call: TRBD1
cdr3_aa: CSVAHRGGNQPQHF

v_call: TRBV9
d_call: NA
cdr3_aa: CASSVGPTGELFF

v_call: TRBV18
d_call: TRBD2
cdr3_aa: CASSLTGTRVVEQYF

v_call: TRBV4-3
d_call: TRBD2
cdr3_aa: CASSPTSGGATDTQYF

v_call: TRBV6-1
d_call: TRBD1
cdr3_aa: CASSLGTGPTEQYF

v_call: TRBV5-1
d_call: TRBD1
cdr3_aa: CASSALDREGENTEAFF

v_call: TRBV27
d_call: TRBD2
cdr3_aa: CASSLGGAGGPNDNEQFF

v_call: TRBV25-1
d_call: NA
cdr3_aa: CASSESGRGGEKLFF

v_call: TRBV21-1
d_call: NA
cdr3_aa: CASSKANFGTSGSPPSYEQYF

v_call: TRBV4-1
d_call: TRBD2
cdr3_aa: CASSLKESRTSGRSYEQYF

v_call: TRBV6-1
d_call: NA
cdr3_aa: CASSQPSYEQYF

v_call: TRBV6-1
d_call: NA
cdr3_aa: CASRGDSGNTIYF

v_call: TRBV1
d_call: NA
cdr3_aa: CTSTTPHRAYNEQFF

v_call: TRBV27
d_call: NA
cdr3_aa: CASKEPSGNTIYF

v_call: TRBV4-3
d_call: TRBD1
cdr3_aa: CASSQDSQGANEKLFF

v_call: TRBV28
d_call: NA
cdr3_aa: CASRRHAGGYTEAFF